A single sample is the source of the 30 T cell receptor beta chains below, sequenced in a study of a mutant IDH1 vaccine in newly diagnosed glioma. Data came from immunoSEQ multiplex PCR; TCRdb stores just in-frame clones and leaves some out. The data contain 85,000 to 100,000 clones, about 83% of them seen just once; the ten biggest clones take up 7% to 9%. Time point indicated: baseline, week 1 (first vaccination visit). Treatment indicated: pre-vaccination baseline after standard-of-care therapy. Sequenced material: PBMCs, taken from a glioma patient treated with radiotherapy, temozolomide or both. The origin of the receptors is a woman aged 50 to 60 with glioma.

This chain uses TRBV9 with TRBJ2-3; 15 bases map to TRBD2. CDR3 size: 19 residues. Trimming cost V 0 bases and J 4 bases; bases outside gene matches: 9. CDR1 and CDR2 from the germline V gene are SGDLS and YYNGEE. The CDR3 reads CASSVDWGLAGGLPDTQYF. The CDR3 DNA is TGTGCCAGCAGCGTAGACTGGGGACTAGCGGGGGGCCTCCCAGATACGCAGTATTTT.

V usage is TRBV5-4 and J usage is TRBJ2-1; TRBD2 matches 8 bases. CDR1 SGHNT and CDR2 YYREEE come from the germline V gene (reference sequence). J was trimmed by 9 bases and V by 2 bases; bases with no gene match: 10. CDR3 size: 15 residues. This CDR3 is CASSFGLAPYSEQFF. The CDR3 coding sequence is TGTGCCAGCAGCTTTGGACTAGCACCGTACTCTGAGCAGTTCTTC.

The chain's CDR3 is CASSPAQGNTIYF. CDR3 nucleotides: TGCGCCAGCAGCCCAGCTCAGGGAAACACCATATATTTT. The genes are TRBV5-1 and TRBJ1-3; D remains unclear. The germline gives CDR1 SGHRS, CDR2 YFSETQ. With 4 bases removed from V and 4 bases from J, the gap between germline ends came to 9 bases. The CDR3 loop spans 13 amino acids. Together with reference TRBV5-1 and TRBJ1-3, the CDR3 gives the full variable domain: KAGVTQTPRYLIKTRGQQVTLSCSPISGHRSVSWYQQTPGQGLQFLFEYFSETQRNKGNFPGRFSGRQFSNSRSEMNVSTLELGDSALYLCASSPAQGNTIYFGEGSWLTVV.

The genes are TRBV2 and TRBJ1-2, with D hard to call. Per germline, CDR1 SNHLY and CDR2 FYNNEI. This CDR3 has 12 amino acids. Trimming shortened V by 8 bases and J by 6 bases, and 13 bases separated the two germline ends. CDR3 DNA: TGTGCCAGCCACGAAGGGAACCATGGCTACACCTTC. It yields the protein CASHEGNHGYTF.

The chain combines TRBV12-5 with TRBJ2-7; no clear D gene. CDR1 is LGHNT and CDR2 is FRNRAP in the germline V gene. The CDR3 contains 13 residues. V lost 5 bases to trimming and J lost 3 bases, with 11 bases between them. CDR3 sequence reads: CASGPALGYEQYF. For the CDR3, the DNA is TGTGCTAGTGGTCCCGCTTTAGGCTACGAGCAGTACTTC. Drawing the rest from reference TRBV12-5 and TRBJ2-7, the complete variable domain is DARVTQTPRHKVTEMGQEVTMRCQPILGHNTVFWYRQTMMQGLELLAYFRNRAPLDDSGMPKDRFSAEMPDATLATLKIQPSEPRDSAVYFCASGPALGYEQYFGPGTRLTVT.

V gene TRBV6-5 combines with J gene TRBJ2-2; 12 nucleotides match TRBD2. With V trimmed by 0 bases and J by 7 bases, 3 bases remained unmatched. This CDR3 comprises 16 residues. Germline-derived CDR1 and CDR2 are MNHEY and SVGAGI. CDR3 DNA sequence: TGTGCCAGCAGTTACTCTCGACTAGCGGGGGTCGGGGAGCTGTTTTTT. It codes for CASSYSRLAGVGELFF.

The rearrangement uses TRBV7-8 and TRBJ2-5; TRBD1 matches at 10 bases. The germline V gene has CDR1 SGHVS and CDR2 FQNEAQ. The CDR3 has 15 amino acids. The J segment lost 5 bases and the V segment lost 5 bases, leaving 8 bases of the junction unmatched. The CDR3 DNA reads as TGTGCCAGCAGCGCTCGGGACAGGGGAGGGGAGACCCAGTACTTC. Translating it yields CASSARDRGGETQYF.

Concerning this clone itself: The sample contains more than one DNA sequence encoding this CDR3. V and J are TRBV7-2 and TRBJ1-1, with unresolved D. The germline V gene has CDR1 SGHTA and CDR2 FQGNSA. The germline V and J ends were trimmed by 2 bases and 1 base, with 5 bases remaining between them. This CDR3 has 13 residues. CDR3 residues: CASSLLRNTEAFF. In DNA, the CDR3 is TGTGCCAGCAGCTTACTGCGGAACACTGAAGCTTTCTTT.

This clone appeared a few times. The rearrangement joins TRBV4-1 to TRBJ2-6; 7 bases match TRBD2. CDR1 and CDR2 (germline): MGHRA, YSYEKL. Losses at the gene ends were 0 bases for V and 3 bases for J; bases not matched to a gene: 5. The CDR3 is 17 residues long. The CDR3 DNA is TGCGCCAGCAGCCAAGATTTCCGGGGGGTTGGGGCCAACGTCCTGACTTTC. Translation gives CASSQDFRGVGANVLTF.

V gene TRBV5-6 combines with J gene TRBJ1-5; the D is unclear. Germline loops: CDR1 SGHDT, CDR2 YYEEEE. The V end was cut by 0 bases, the J end by 5 bases, with 15 bases between. The length of the CDR3 is 16 residues. In DNA form, the CDR3 reads TGTGCCAGCAGCTTGGGGGTCAGGCCCGTGGATCAGCCCCAGCATTTT. Its protein product is CASSLGVRPVDQPQHF.

This clone has just one count. The V gene is TRBV2, the J gene TRBJ2-4; 11 nucleotides agree with TRBD1. Germline V CDR1 and CDR2: SNHLY, FYNNEI. After removal of 4 bases from V and 7 bases from J, the junction contained 6 bases not matched to a gene. This CDR3 contains 15 residues. CDR3 nucleotide sequence: TGTGCCAGCAGTGCGGGACAGGGGGGTGGGAACATTCAGTACTTC. Residues: CASSAGQGGGNIQYF. Based on the CDR3 plus reference TRBV2 and TRBJ2-4, the full variable domain is EPEVTQTPSHQVTQMGQEVILRCVPISNHLYFYWYRQILGQKVEFLVSFYNNEISEKSEIFDDQFSVERPDGSNFTLKIRSTKLEDSAMYFCASSAGQGGGNIQYFGAGTRLSVL.

This chain connects TRBV7-9 to TRBJ2-1; D may be TRBD1 (6 bases). This CDR3 region has 14 residues. V lost 5 bases and J 1 base, leaving 9 bases between the germline ends. Germline lookup yields CDR1 SEHNR and CDR2 FQNEAQ (reference sequence). The CDR3 DNA reads TGTGCCAGCAGCCCAGGACAGTCCTACAATGAGCAGTTCTTC. This codes for CASSPGQSYNEQFF.

This clone was seen only a few times. V usage is TRBV5-4 and J usage is TRBJ2-7, with D maybe TRBD1 (6 bases). In germline, CDR1 is SGHNT, CDR2 YYREEE (reference sequence). The CDR3 is 14 amino acids. Deletions cut 2 bases from V and 5 bases from J, with 14 bases between. The CDR3 is CASSFPGTYDEQYF. DNA of the CDR3: TGTGCCAGCAGCTTTCCCGGGACATACGACGAGCAGTACTTC.

The CDR3: CASRKDERGNTEAFF. The CDR3 coding sequence is TGTGCCAGCAGAAAAGACGAACGGGGGAACACTGAAGCTTTCTTT. The chain recombines TRBV13 with TRBJ1-1; D unclear. Deletions cut 6 bases from V and 1 base from J, with 15 bases between. The germline CDR1 and CDR2 sequences are PRHDT and FYEKMQ (reference sequence). CDR3 length equals 15 residues.

The sample holds a few counts of this clone. This sequence joins TRBV19 and TRBJ1-1; the D gene is possibly TRBD1 (5 bases). Trimming took off 3 bases at V and 7 bases at J, with 6 bases between the two ends. Germline CDR1 reads LNHDA; CDR2 reads SQIVND (reference sequence). The CDR3 spans 11 residues. The CDR3 loop is CASSMRGEAFF. Here the CDR3 DNA reads TGTGCCAGTAGTATGAGGGGTGAAGCTTTCTTT. Looking up the rest from reference TRBV19 and TRBJ1-1 gives the full variable domain: DGGITQSPKYLFRKEGQNVTLSCEQNLNHDAMYWYRQDPGQGLRLIYYSQIVNDFQKGDIAEGYSVSREKKESFPLTVTSAQKNPTAFYLCASSMRGEAFFGQGTRLTVV.

This chain uses TRBV11-2 with TRBJ2-7; D unresolved. This CDR3 contains 13 residues. V dropped 2 bases and J dropped 7 bases, with 12 bases sitting between them. Germline CDR1 reads SGHAT; CDR2 reads FQNNGV. Written as DNA, the CDR3 is TGTGCCAGCAGCTTATACCAGGCCGGGGAGCAGTACTTC. Amino acid sequence: CASSLYQAGEQYF. Supplemented by reference TRBV11-2 and TRBJ2-7, the full variable domain reads EAGVAQSPRYKIIEKRQSVAFWCNPISGHATLYWYQQILGQGPKLLIQFQNNGVVDDSQLPKDRFSAERLKGVDSTLKIQPAKLEDSAVYLCASSLYQAGEQYFGPGTRLTVT.

This chain joins TRBV12-5 and TRBJ2-2; 9 bases are shared with TRBD1. There are 15 residues in the CDR3. Germline loops: CDR1 LGHNT, CDR2 FRNRAP. V lost 1 base, J lost 8 bases, and 5 bases stayed unmatched. The CDR3 region has the DNA TGTGCTAGTGGTTTGGGAGGACAGGGGAATGGGGAGCTGTTTTTT. Its translation is CASGLGGQGNGELFF.

The chain combines TRBV2 with TRBJ1-2; D possibly corresponds to TRBD1 (6 bases). The germline gives CDR1 SNHLY, CDR2 FYNNEI. The germline V and J ends were trimmed by 4 bases and 4 bases, with 10 bases remaining between them. This CDR3 region has 13 residues. CDR3: CASSAGGGYGYTF. As DNA, the CDR3 is TGTGCCAGCAGTGCGGGGGGCGGCTATGGCTACACCTTC.

The chain recombines TRBV29-1 with TRBJ2-1; 16 bases align to TRBD2. The ends lost 6 bases at V and 13 bases at J; junction bases unmatched: 12. Per germline, CDR1 SQVTM and CDR2 ANQGSEA. The CDR3 contains 15 residues. The CDR3 sequence is CSVAVPGTSGGAQFF. CDR3 nucleotide sequence: TGCAGCGTCGCCGTCCCCGGGACTAGCGGGGGGGCCCAGTTCTTC.

The rearrangement links TRBV19 to TRBJ1-5; possible D gene TRBD1, 6 bases. The V end was cut by 9 bases, the J end by 1 base, with 13 bases between. The CDR3 covers 14 residues. CDR1 is LNHDA and CDR2 is SQIVND in the germline V gene (reference sequence). CDR3 DNA: TGTGCCAGCCTCGCGGGGGCCAGCAATCAGCCCCAGCATTTT. Its translation: CASLAGASNQPQHF. Drawing the rest from reference TRBV19 and TRBJ1-5, the complete variable domain is DGGITQSPKYLFRKEGQNVTLSCEQNLNHDAMYWYRQDPGQGLRLIYYSQIVNDFQKGDIAEGYSVSREKKESFPLTVTSAQKNPTAFYLCASLAGASNQPQHFGDGTRLSIL.

V gene TRBV7-8 combines with J gene TRBJ1-3, with a tentative D call TRBD1 (6 bases). Germline V lookup: CDR1 SGHVS, CDR2 FQNEAQ. The CDR3 runs 15 residues. Trimming shortened V by 4 bases and J by 1 base, and 11 bases separated the two germline ends. CDR3 sequence (DNA): TGTGCCAGCAGCTCGGCGAGGGGGTCTGGAAACACCATATATTTT. Encoded protein: CASSSARGSGNTIYF.

The gene calls are TRBV30 and TRBJ2-1; D is ambiguous. Germline CDR1 reads GTSNPN; CDR2 reads SVGIG (reference sequence). With 2 bases removed from V and 6 bases from J, the gap between germline ends came to 11 bases. This CDR3 contains 13 residues. Here the CDR3 reads CAWSNMVGNEQFF. CDR3 bases: TGTGCCTGGAGTAACATGGTGGGCAATGAGCAGTTCTTC. The full variable domain, with the rest looked up from reference TRBV30 and TRBJ2-1, is SQTIHQWPATLVQPVGSPLSLECTVEGTSNPNLYWYRQAAGRGLQLLFYSVGIGQISSEVPQNLSASRPQDRQFILSSKKLLLSDSGFYLCAWSNMVGNEQFFGPGTRLTVL.

As DNA, the CDR3 is TGTGCCAGCAGCTTAAATCCCCCCGGGGTTATGATCCACGAGCAGTACTTC. Protein sequence: CASSLNPPGVMIHEQYF. This chain links TRBV7-8 with TRBJ2-7; D may be TRBD2 (5 bases). Trimming cost V 2 bases and J 5 bases, with 22 bases left between them. CDR1 and CDR2 (germline): SGHVS, FQNEAQ. The CDR3 has 17 amino acids.

The V gene is TRBV9, the J gene TRBJ1-2, with TRBD1 matching over 10 bases. This CDR3 spans 15 amino acids. Trimming cost V 4 bases and J 4 bases; bases outside gene matches: 7. Germline V gives CDR1 SGDLS, CDR2 YYNGEE. The CDR3 reads CASSPRTGGGYGYTF. The CDR3 DNA follows: TGTGCCAGCAGCCCGCGGACAGGGGGAGGCTATGGCTACACCTTC.

The chain joins TRBV6-5 to TRBJ2-7; TRBD1 agrees at 8 bases. The CDR3 spans 16 residues. Germline assignment: CDR1 MNHEY and CDR2 SVGAGI. The V segment lost 1 base and the J segment 5 bases; nucleotides outside the gene matches: 10. The CDR3 is CASSYLRTGKRNEQYF. CDR3 bases: TGTGCCAGCAGTTACTTACGGACAGGGAAAAGGAACGAGCAGTACTTC.

CDR3 region: CASSQVVGGYGYTF. In DNA form, the CDR3 reads TGCGCCAGCAGCCAAGTGGTAGGGGGCTATGGCTACACCTTC. The chain employs TRBV4-1 and TRBJ1-2, with D perhaps TRBD1 (6 bases). CDR1 MGHRA and CDR2 YSYEKL come from the germline V gene. The CDR3 is made up of 14 amino acids. With 1 base removed from V and 4 bases from J, the gap between germline ends came to 10 bases.

The chain is built from TRBV10-3 and TRBJ1-1; no firm D call. Trimming removed 4 bases from V and 0 bases from J, with 3 bases in between. This CDR3 comprises 12 residues. Germline V lookup: CDR1 ENHRY, CDR2 SYGVKD. The CDR3 sequence: CAISGLNTEAFF. For the CDR3, the DNA is TGTGCCATCAGTGGGTTGAACACTGAAGCTTTCTTT.

The DNA of the CDR3 is TGTGCCTGGAGTGGCTCGCGGGAGCAGTTCTTC. It codes for CAWSGSREQFF. The chain has TRBV30 and TRBJ2-1; no clear D. Trimming took 1 base from V and 10 from J, leaving 8 bases between them. Looked up from germline, CDR1 is GTSNPN and CDR2 is SVGIG (reference sequence). The length of the CDR3 is 11 residues.

The chain uses TRBV19 and TRBJ1-1; D is possibly TRBD1 (5 bases). V was trimmed by 10 bases and J by 1 base, leaving 10 bases between them. Germline CDR1 and CDR2: LNHDA and SQIVND (reference sequence). This CDR3 comprises 12 residues. The CDR3 loop reads CATDGGNTEAFF. The DNA for the CDR3 is TGTGCCACCGACGGGGGGAACACTGAAGCTTTCTTT.

Only a few counts were recorded for this clone. V is TRBV7-7 and J is TRBJ1-5; a possible D gene is TRBD1 (5 bases). This CDR3 region has 13 residues. Trimming took off 5 bases at V and 5 bases at J, with 10 bases between the two ends. Germline values: CDR1 SSHAT, CDR2 FNYEAQ (reference sequence). CDR3 amino acids: CASSADRYQPQHF. For the CDR3, the DNA is TGTGCCAGCAGCGCTGACAGATATCAGCCCCAGCATTTT.